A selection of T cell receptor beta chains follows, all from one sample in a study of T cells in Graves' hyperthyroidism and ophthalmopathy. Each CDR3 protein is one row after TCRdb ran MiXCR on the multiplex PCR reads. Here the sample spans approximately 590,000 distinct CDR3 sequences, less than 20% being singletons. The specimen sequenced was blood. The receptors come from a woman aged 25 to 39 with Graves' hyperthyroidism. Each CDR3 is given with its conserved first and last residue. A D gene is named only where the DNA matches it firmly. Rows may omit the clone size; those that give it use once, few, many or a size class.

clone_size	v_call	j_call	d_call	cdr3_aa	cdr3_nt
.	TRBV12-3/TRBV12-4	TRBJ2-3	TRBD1	CASSFTGGLTDTQYF	TGTGCCAGCAGTTTTACAGGGGGACTCACAGATACGCAGTATTTT
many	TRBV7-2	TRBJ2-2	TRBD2	CASSSWTSGRLSNTGELFF	TGTGCCAGCAGCTCGTGGACTAGCGGGAGGCTATCGAACACCGGGGAGCTGTTTTTT
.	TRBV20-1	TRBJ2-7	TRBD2	CSAEGSSGPSYEQYF	TGCAGTGCTGAGGGGTCTAGCGGACCTTCCTACGAGCAGTACTTC
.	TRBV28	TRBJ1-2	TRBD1	CASSLGTGGNYDGCTF	TGTGCCAGCAGTCTCGGGACAGGAGGTAACTATGATGGCTGCACCTTC
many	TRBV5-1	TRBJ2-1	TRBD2	CASSSGLNNEQFF	TGCGCCAGCAGCTCGGGACTAAACAATGAGCAGTTCTTC
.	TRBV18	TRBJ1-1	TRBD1	CASSSSRDRVGTEAFF	TGTGCCAGCTCATCTTCCCGGGACAGGGTTGGGACTGAAGCTTTCTTT
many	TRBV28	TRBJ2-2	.	CASRSPGGTGELFF	TGTGCCAGCAGAAGCCCAGGGGGGACCGGGGAGCTGTTTTTT
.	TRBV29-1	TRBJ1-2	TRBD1	CSVEKGAPGNNYGYTF	TGCAGCGTTGAAAAGGGGGCCCCGGGGAATAACTATGGCTACACCTTC
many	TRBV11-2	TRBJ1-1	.	CASSRAGFASTEAFF	TGTGCCAGCAGCCGGGCGGGGTTCGCTTCCACTGAAGCTTTCTTT
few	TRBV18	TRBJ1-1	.	CASSPGVVEAFF	TGTGCCAGCTCACCCGGGGTAGTAGAAGCTTTCTTT
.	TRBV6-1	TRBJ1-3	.	CASSEGTPGNTIYF	TGTGCCAGCAGTGAAGGGACACCTGGAAACACCATATATTTT
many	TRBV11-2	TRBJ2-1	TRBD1	CASSSGDRGPLSGNEQFF	TGTGCCAGCAGCTCGGGGGACAGGGGACCCCTCTCTGGCAATGAGCAGTTCTTC
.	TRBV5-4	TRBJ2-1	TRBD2	CASSRRAGIGYNEQFF	TGTGCCAGCAGCCGGCGAGCGGGAATCGGCTACAATGAGCAGTTCTTC
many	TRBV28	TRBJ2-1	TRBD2	CGSGGLYNEQFF	TGTGGATCGGGGGGGCTTTACAATGAGCAGTTCTTC
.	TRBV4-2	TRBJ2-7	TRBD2	CASSQELAGVGSEQYF	TGTGCCAGCAGCCAAGAACTAGCGGGAGTAGGCAGCGAGCAGTACTTC
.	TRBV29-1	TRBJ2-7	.	CSVTGGHEQYF	TGCAGCGTTACCGGGGGGCACGAGCAGTACTTC
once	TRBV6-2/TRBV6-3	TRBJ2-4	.	CASSYRGANENIQYF	TGTGCCAGCAGTTACCGGGGGGCTAATGAAAACATTCAGTACTTC
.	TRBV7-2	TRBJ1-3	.	CASSPVVAGSGNTIYF	TGTGCCAGCAGCCCAGTCGTGGCAGGGTCTGGAAACACCATATATTTT
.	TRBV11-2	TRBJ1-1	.	CASSLAGGRVQTEAFF	TGTGCCAGCAGCCTAGCGGGGGGAAGGGTCCAGACTGAAGCTTTCTTT
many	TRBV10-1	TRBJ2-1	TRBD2	CASSESGAGGISYNEQFF	TGCGCCAGCAGTGAGTCGGGAGCGGGAGGAATTTCCTACAATGAGCAGTTCTTC
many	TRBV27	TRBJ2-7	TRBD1	CASSYRGPGSYEQYF	TGTGCCAGCAGTTACAGGGGGCCCGGCTCCTACGAGCAGTACTTC
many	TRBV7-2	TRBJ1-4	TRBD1	CASSRQGGEKLFF	TGTGCCAGCAGCAGACAGGGAGGGGAAAAACTGTTTTTT
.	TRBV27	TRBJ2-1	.	CASYGSYNEQFF	TGTGCCAGTTATGGCTCCTACAATGAGCAGTTCTTC
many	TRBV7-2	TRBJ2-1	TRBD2	CASSSEPGLAGGTYNEQFF	TGTGCCAGCAGCTCGGAGCCGGGACTAGCGGGAGGTACCTACAATGAGCAGTTCTTC
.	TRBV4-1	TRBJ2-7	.	CASSQMDHSRDEQYF	TGCGCCAGCAGCCAAATGGACCATAGTCGCGACGAGCAGTACTTC
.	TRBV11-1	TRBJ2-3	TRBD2	CASSPRASGFYTQYF	TGTGCCAGCAGCCCAAGAGCTAGCGGGTTTTATACGCAGTATTTT
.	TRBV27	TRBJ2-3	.	CASSPAGLPDTQYF	TGTGCCAGCAGCCCCGCGGGACTTCCAGATACGCAGTATTTT
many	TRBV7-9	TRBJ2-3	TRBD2	CASSDGLAGATSTDTQYF	TGTGCCAGCAGCGACGGACTAGCGGGAGCTACTAGCACAGATACGCAGTATTTT
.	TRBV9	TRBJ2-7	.	CASSVQPGLSYEQYF	TGTGCCAGCAGCGTTCAACCGGGCCTCTCCTACGAGCAGTACTTC
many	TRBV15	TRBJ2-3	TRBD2	CATSRVPTSGTSTDTQYF	TGTGCCACCAGCAGAGTTCCGACTAGCGGGACTAGCACAGATACGCAGTATTTT
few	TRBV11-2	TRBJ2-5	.	CASSPTVQETQYF	TGTGCCAGCAGCCCAACAGTACAAGAGACCCAGTACTTC
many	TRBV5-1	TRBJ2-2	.	CASSLDTGFTGELFF	TGCGCCAGCAGCTTGGACACTGGGTTTACCGGGGAGCTGTTTTTT
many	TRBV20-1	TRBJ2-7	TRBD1	CSARDRQGRSSYEQYF	TGCAGTGCTAGAGATAGACAGGGCCGCAGCTCCTACGAGCAGTACTTC
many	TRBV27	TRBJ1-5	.	CARLGGPQHF	TGTGCCCGCCTCGGGGGGCCCCAGCATTTT
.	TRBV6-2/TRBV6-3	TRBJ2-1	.	CASTTTAPARYNEQFF	TGTGCCAGCACCACTACAGCTCCCGCCCGCTACAATGAGCAGTTCTTC
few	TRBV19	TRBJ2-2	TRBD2	CASVRGTSGRASTGELFF	TGTGCCAGTGTTCGCGGGACTAGCGGGAGAGCGAGCACCGGGGAGCTGTTTTTT
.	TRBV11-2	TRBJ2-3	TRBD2	CASSRLAGAPFPYF	TGTGCCAGCAGCAGGCTAGCGGGGGCCCCTTTTCCGTATTTT
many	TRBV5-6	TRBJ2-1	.	CASSLELINEQFF	TGTGCCAGCAGCTTGGAACTAATCAATGAGCAGTTCTTC
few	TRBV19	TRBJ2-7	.	CASSRSGRQRVEQYF	TGTGCCAGTAGTAGGTCCGGGAGACAGAGAGTCGAGCAGTACTTC
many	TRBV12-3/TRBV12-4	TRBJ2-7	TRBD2	CASSGTSGGSYEQYF	TGTGCCAGCAGTGGGACTAGCGGGGGCTCCTACGAGCAGTACTTC
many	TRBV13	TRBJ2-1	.	CASSGWSVGNEQFF	TGTGCCAGCAGCGGCTGGTCGGTTGGAAATGAGCAGTTCTTC
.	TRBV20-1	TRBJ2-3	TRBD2	CSAIAGDSTDTQYF	TGCAGTGCCATAGCGGGAGACAGTACAGATACGCAGTATTTT
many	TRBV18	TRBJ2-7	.	CASSPGVVHEQYF	TGTGCCAGCTCACCGGGGGTGGTCCACGAGCAGTACTTC
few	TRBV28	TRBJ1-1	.	CASSLPPHTEAFF	TGTGCCAGCAGTTTACCCCCCCACACTGAAGCTTTCTTT
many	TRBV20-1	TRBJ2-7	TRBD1	CSAEKPGQGGDYEQYF	TGCAGTGCTGAAAAACCGGGACAGGGGGGGGACTACGAGCAGTACTTC
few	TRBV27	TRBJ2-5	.	CASSLREEGTQYF	TGTGCCAGCAGTTTGAGGGAGGAGGGGACCCAGTACTTC
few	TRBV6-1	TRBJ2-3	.	CASSQSEGSRTDTQYF	TGTGCCAGCAGCCAATCTGAGGGATCGCGCACAGATACGCAGTATTTT
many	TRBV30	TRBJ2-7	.	CAWSLGASSYEQYF	TGTGCCTGGAGTTTAGGGGCAAGCTCCTACGAGCAGTACTTC
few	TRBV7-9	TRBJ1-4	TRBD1	CASSSTDRDDEKLFF	TGTGCCAGCAGCTCAACGGACAGGGATGATGAAAAACTGTTTTTT
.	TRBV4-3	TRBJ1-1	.	CASSPRGMGNTEAFF	TGCGCCAGCAGCCCAAGAGGGATGGGGAACACTGAAGCTTTCTTT
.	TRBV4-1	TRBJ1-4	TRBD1	CASSQDYRGKLFF	TGCGCCAGCAGCCAAGATTACAGGGGAAAACTGTTTTTT
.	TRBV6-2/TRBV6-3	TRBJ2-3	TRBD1	CASSTPGTGLADTQYF	TGTGCCAGCAGCACTCCCGGGACAGGGCTTGCAGATACGCAGTATTTT
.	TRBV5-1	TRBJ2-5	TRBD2	CASSKTSGQETQYF	TGCGCCAGCAGCAAGACTAGCGGACAAGAGACCCAGTACTTC
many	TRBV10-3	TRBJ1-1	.	CAISESRDKNTEAFF	TGTGCCATCAGTGAGTCCCGGGACAAGAACACTGAAGCTTTCTTT
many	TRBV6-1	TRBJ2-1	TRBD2	CASSDQREGLPVQFF	TGTGCCAGCAGCGACCAGCGGGAGGGCCTACCGGTGCAGTTCTTC
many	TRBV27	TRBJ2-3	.	CASSSFGGSGTDTQYF	TGTGCCAGCAGTTCCTTCGGCGGGTCGGGCACAGATACGCAGTATTTT
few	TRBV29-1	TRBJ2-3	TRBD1	CSAIRDRVEDTQYF	TGCAGCGCCATCCGGGACAGGGTGGAAGATACGCAGTATTTT
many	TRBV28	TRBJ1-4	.	CASSPDAGEGEKLFF	TGTGCCAGCAGTCCCGACGCTGGGGAAGGAGAAAAACTGTTTTTT
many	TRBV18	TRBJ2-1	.	CASSPLAEAYNEQFF	TGTGCCAGCTCACCACTCGCGGAGGCCTACAATGAGCAGTTCTTC